This is a list of T cell receptor beta chains from one sample in a study of T cells in Graves' hyperthyroidism and ophthalmopathy. TCRdb re-analysed the multiplex PCR reads in MiXCR, keeping a single row per CDR3 protein. The table includes about 290,000 distinct CDR3 sequences, roughly an eighth detected once. The material sequenced was blood. These receptors were obtained from a woman between 35 and 50 years old with Graves' hyperthyroidism. CDR3s include the opening cysteine and the closing phenylalanine or tryptophan. D genes are given only for firm matches. Clone size, where shown, is once, few, many, or a class for clones that have expanded.

j_call d_call clone_size v_call cdr3_aa cdr3_nt
TRBJ1-5 TRBD1 - TRBV20-1 CSARDAGIGAGGDQPQHF TGCAGTGCTAGAGATGCCGGGATAGGAGCAGGGGGAGATCAGCCCCAGCATTTT
TRBJ2-7 TRBD1 many TRBV7-8 CASSTRQGASYEQYF TGTGCCAGCAGCACCAGACAGGGGGCGTCCTACGAGCAGTACTTC
TRBJ1-4 - many TRBV6-5 CASSYSIGQANEKLFF TGTGCCAGCAGTTACTCGATAGGTCAGGCTAATGAAAAACTGTTTTTT
TRBJ2-2 TRBD1 many TRBV5-4 CASSSTGAPNTGELFF TGTGCCAGCAGCAGCACAGGGGCCCCGAACACCGGGGAGCTGTTTTTT
TRBJ2-2 - many TRBV7-3 CASSSSGQTGTGELFF TGTGCCAGCAGCTCCTCAGGACAAACTGGCACCGGGGAGCTGTTTTTT
TRBJ2-5 TRBD1 once TRBV5-4 CASRDLGQGRETQYF TGTGCCAGCAGAGACCTGGGACAGGGGCGAGAGACCCAGTACTTC
TRBJ2-1 - many TRBV28 CASTGSGVYNEQFF TGTGCCAGCACAGGTAGCGGAGTTTACAATGAGCAGTTCTTC
TRBJ2-1 - many TRBV7-2 CASSWPRDLTNEQFF TGTGCCAGCAGCTGGCCCCGGGACCTGACGAATGAGCAGTTCTTC
TRBJ2-7 TRBD2 many TRBV28 CASSSSGLGTYEQYF TGTGCCAGCAGTTCTAGCGGGTTGGGAACCTACGAGCAGTACTTC
TRBJ2-7 TRBD2 many TRBV4-1 CASSQELAGGPLYEQYF TGCGCCAGCAGCCAAGAACTAGCGGGAGGGCCCCTCTACGAGCAGTACTTC
TRBJ2-5 - many TRBV7-9 CASSLDRARETQYF TGTGCCAGCAGCTTAGACAGGGCCCGGGAGACCCAGTACTTC
TRBJ2-5 - many TRBV12-3/TRBV12-4 CASSLDGEETQYF TGTGCCAGCAGTTTAGATGGGGAAGAGACCCAGTACTTC
TRBJ2-7 - many TRBV20-1 CSAVHSPRSEQYF TGCAGTGCTGTACATAGTCCTAGGTCCGAGCAGTACTTC
TRBJ2-1 TRBD1 - TRBV14 CASSPQGVIEQFF TGTGCCAGCAGCCCACAGGGGGTTATTGAGCAGTTCTTC
TRBJ1-1 - many TRBV20-1 CSAAQNTEAFF TGCAGTGCTGCACAGAACACTGAAGCTTTCTTT
TRBJ2-5 TRBD1 - TRBV13 CASSPRGPVWQETQYF TGTGCCAGCAGCCCCAGGGGGCCGGTGTGGCAAGAGACCCAGTACTTC
TRBJ2-1 - - TRBV7-6 CASSSETYNEQFF TGTGCCAGCAGCAGCGAAACCTACAATGAGCAGTTCTTC
TRBJ1-4 TRBD1 few TRBV4-1 CASSKGWDRGPRYEKLFF TGCGCCAGCAGCAAAGGATGGGACAGGGGGCCGCGATACGAAAAACTGTTTTTT
TRBJ2-3 - - TRBV18 CASSQFASRTDTQYF TGTGCCAGCTCACAATTTGCCTCGAGGACAGATACGCAGTATTTT
TRBJ1-2 - many TRBV6-1 CASRSGGTATSYGYTF TGTGCCAGCAGATCTGGCGGGACGGCCACTTCCTATGGCTACACCTTC
TRBJ1-6 - many TRBV3-1 CASSQEDANSPLHF TGTGCCAGCAGCCAAGAGGACGCTAATTCACCCCTCCACTTT
TRBJ2-7 - few TRBV18 CASSPTAGVPYEQYF TGTGCCAGCTCACCAACTGCAGGGGTGCCCTACGAGCAGTACTTC